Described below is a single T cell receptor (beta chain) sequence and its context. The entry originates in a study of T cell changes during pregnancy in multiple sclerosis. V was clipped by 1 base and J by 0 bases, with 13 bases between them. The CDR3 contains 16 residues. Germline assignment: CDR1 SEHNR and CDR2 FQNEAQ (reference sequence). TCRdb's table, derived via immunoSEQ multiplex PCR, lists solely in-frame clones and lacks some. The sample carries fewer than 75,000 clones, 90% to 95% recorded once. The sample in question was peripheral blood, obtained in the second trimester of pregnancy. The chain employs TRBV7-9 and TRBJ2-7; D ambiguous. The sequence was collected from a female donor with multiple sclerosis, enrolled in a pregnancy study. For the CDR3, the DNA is TGTGCCAGCAGCTTAGTTTCTCGGTTGAGCTCCTACGAGCAGTACTTC. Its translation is CASSLVSRLSSYEQYF.